These T cell receptor beta chains were read from a single sample in a study of blood T cell repertoires in COVID-19. Profiled with immunoSEQ multiplex PCR; TCRdb holds only in-frame clones, not every one. Found here are 410,000 or so clones, over 75% of them singletons; the top ten hold under 2%. The sample taken for sequencing was peripheral blood. The source is a woman between 40 and 55 years old with COVID-19, enrolled during active disease. CDR3s include the opening cysteine and the closing phenylalanine or tryptophan. D genes are given only for firm matches. Only some rows state a clone size, as once, few, many or a class for expanded clones.

D gene: NA
clone size: NA
J gene: TRBJ1-4
CDR3 length: 14
V gene: TRBV27
CDR3 protein: CASSFGGVYEKLFF
CDR3 DNA: TGTGCCAGCAGTTTTGGGGGGGTTTACGAAAAACTGTTTTTT

D gene: TRBD2
clone size: NA
J gene: TRBJ2-1
CDR3 length: 15
V gene: TRBV28
CDR3 protein: CASTLTGTSMDEQFF
CDR3 DNA: TGTGCCAGCACCTTGACCGGGACTAGCATGGATGAGCAGTTCTTC

D gene: NA
clone size: NA
J gene: TRBJ2-1
CDR3 length: 16
V gene: TRBV4-3
CDR3 protein: CASRTPPFPGAGEQFF
CDR3 DNA: TGCGCCAGTCGAACTCCCCCATTTCCGGGAGCGGGTGAGCAGTTCTTC

D gene: TRBD1
clone size: NA
J gene: TRBJ1-2
CDR3 length: 12
V gene: TRBV5-1
CDR3 protein: CASREQGAGYTF
CDR3 DNA: TGCGCCAGCAGGGAACAGGGGGCTGGCTACACCTTC

D gene: TRBD2
clone size: NA
J gene: TRBJ2-7
CDR3 length: 16
V gene: TRBV6-1
CDR3 protein: CASSEAQRGSSYEQYF
CDR3 DNA: TGTGCCAGCAGTGAAGCCCAGCGGGGGAGCTCCTACGAGCAGTACTTC

D gene: TRBD1
clone size: NA
J gene: TRBJ2-4
CDR3 length: 17
V gene: TRBV6-2/TRBV6-3
CDR3 protein: CASSYPGTGVDKNIQYF
CDR3 DNA: TGTGCCAGCAGTTACCCCGGGACAGGAGTGGACAAAAACATTCAGTACTTC

D gene: NA
clone size: once
J gene: TRBJ2-5
CDR3 length: 16
V gene: TRBV28
CDR3 protein: CASSLEGGGRKETQYF
CDR3 DNA: TGTGCCAGCAGTTTGGAAGGCGGAGGACGGAAAGAGACCCAGTACTTC

D gene: NA
clone size: NA
J gene: TRBJ2-7
CDR3 length: 15
V gene: TRBV6-5
CDR3 protein: CASRIYGAGTYEQYF
CDR3 DNA: TGTGCCAGCAGAATCTATGGGGCAGGGACCTACGAGCAGTACTTC

D gene: NA
clone size: NA
J gene: TRBJ1-2
CDR3 length: 11
V gene: TRBV20-1
CDR3 protein: CSAQTEYGYTF
CDR3 DNA: TGCAGTGCTCAGACAGAGTATGGCTACACCTTC

D gene: TRBD1
clone size: NA
J gene: TRBJ1-1
CDR3 length: 15
V gene: TRBV27
CDR3 protein: CASSQRDSLNTEAFF
CDR3 DNA: TGTGCCAGCAGTCAAAGGGACAGCCTTAACACTGAAGCTTTCTTT

D gene: TRBD1
clone size: NA
J gene: TRBJ2-7
CDR3 length: 14
V gene: TRBV7-6
CDR3 protein: CASSATGTDYEQYF
CDR3 DNA: TGTGCCAGCAGCGCAACCGGGACAGACTACGAGCAGTACTTC

D gene: NA
clone size: NA
J gene: TRBJ2-1
CDR3 length: 13
V gene: TRBV12-3/TRBV12-4
CDR3 protein: CASSPGGPHEQFF
CDR3 DNA: TGTGCCAGCAGCCCCGGTGGGCCCCATGAGCAGTTCTTC

D gene: TRBD1
clone size: NA
J gene: TRBJ1-2
CDR3 length: 15
V gene: TRBV7-9
CDR3 protein: CASSSWDRELSGYTF
CDR3 DNA: TGTGCCAGCAGCTCTTGGGACAGGGAACTCTCTGGCTACACCTTC

D gene: NA
clone size: NA
J gene: TRBJ2-7
CDR3 length: 10
V gene: TRBV6-5
CDR3 protein: CASSLSQQYF
CDR3 DNA: TGTGCCAGCAGTCTAAGTCAGCAGTACTTC

D gene: NA
clone size: NA
J gene: TRBJ1-2
CDR3 length: 12
V gene: TRBV29-1
CDR3 protein: CSVDRGGYGYTF
CDR3 DNA: TGCAGCGTTGATAGGGGGGGCTATGGCTACACCTTC

D gene: TRBD2
clone size: once
J gene: TRBJ2-1
CDR3 length: 17
V gene: TRBV7-2
CDR3 protein: CASSLTRTSGSYNEQFF
CDR3 DNA: TGTGCCAGCAGCTTAACCCGGACTAGCGGGTCCTACAATGAGCAGTTCTTC

D gene: NA
clone size: once
J gene: TRBJ1-1
CDR3 length: 12
V gene: TRBV12-3/TRBV12-4
CDR3 protein: CASSFGLTEAFF
CDR3 DNA: TGTGCCAGCAGTTTTGGCCTTACTGAAGCTTTCTTT

D gene: TRBD1
clone size: once
J gene: TRBJ1-1
CDR3 length: 17
V gene: TRBV5-4
CDR3 protein: CASSLGAGTGLNTEAFF
CDR3 DNA: TGTGCCAGCAGCTTGGGGGCCGGGACAGGGTTGAACACTGAAGCTTTCTTT

D gene: NA
clone size: NA
J gene: TRBJ1-4
CDR3 length: 13
V gene: TRBV5-1
CDR3 protein: CASSLSPSEKLFF
CDR3 DNA: TGCGCCAGCAGCCTATCCCCGAGTGAAAAACTGTTTTTT

D gene: TRBD1
clone size: few
J gene: TRBJ1-3
CDR3 length: 13
V gene: TRBV6-6
CDR3 protein: CASGQDSGNTIYF
CDR3 DNA: TGTGCCAGCGGACAGGACTCTGGAAACACCATATATTTT

D gene: NA
clone size: NA
J gene: TRBJ2-3
CDR3 length: 16
V gene: TRBV7-9
CDR3 protein: CASSQAPPSGTDTQYF
CDR3 DNA: TGTGCCAGCAGCCAGGCCCCCCCTAGCGGCACAGATACGCAGTATTTT

D gene: TRBD2
clone size: NA
J gene: TRBJ2-3
CDR3 length: 16
V gene: TRBV9
CDR3 protein: CASSAGTSGYTDTQYF
CDR3 DNA: TGTGCCAGCAGCGCTGGGACTAGCGGTTACACAGATACGCAGTATTTT

D gene: TRBD1
clone size: NA
J gene: TRBJ1-2
CDR3 length: 15
V gene: TRBV28
CDR3 protein: CASSYPGQSNYGYTF
CDR3 DNA: TGTGCCAGCAGTTATCCGGGACAGAGTAACTATGGCTACACCTTC

D gene: TRBD1
clone size: once
J gene: TRBJ2-7
CDR3 length: 14
V gene: TRBV7-8
CDR3 protein: CASSQDRGPFEQYF
CDR3 DNA: TGTGCCAGCAGCCAAGACAGGGGGCCTTTCGAGCAGTACTTC

D gene: NA
clone size: NA
J gene: TRBJ2-1
CDR3 length: 16
V gene: TRBV19
CDR3 protein: CASSIVRQAYDNEQFF
CDR3 DNA: TGTGCCAGTAGTATAGTTCGGCAGGCGTACGACAATGAGCAGTTCTTC

D gene: NA
clone size: NA
J gene: TRBJ1-1
CDR3 length: 14
V gene: TRBV3-1/TRBV3-2
CDR3 protein: CASSQEGVNTEAFF
CDR3 DNA: TGTGCCAGCAGCCAAGAGGGCGTGAACACTGAAGCTTTCTTT